This record covers a single T cell receptor (beta chain). No cognate antigen has been identified for it. Per-nucleotide qualities are absent, and no much larger clonotype sits a single base away. The entry originates in a study of read filtering for tumor transcriptome and immune sequencing (dated by TCRdb to 2020 to 2021). Notes on the research overall: The cohort consisted of 17 to 20 male and some 13 female patients, with a mean age of roughly 70 years and an age range of about 40 to 85. TCR-region mapped reads per sample ranged from about 4.05 to 11 million with IR-seq versus only about 75 to 1,400 with RNA-seq. Under revised international staging, about 8 patients fell into R-ISS I, 15 to 20 into R-ISS II and roughly 7 into R-ISS III. Using the same bone marrow samples, the study compared TCR repertoires obtained by targeted immune repertoire sequencing with those obtained by bulk whole-transcriptome sequencing. A main aim was a read-filtering strategy for immune repertoire data, specifically whether clonotypes supported by a single read should be removed. After DNase treatment, whole-transcriptome libraries were prepared with the TruSeq RNA Access Library Prep Kit. Study-level results and caveats: In IR-seq, single-read clonotypes were approximately 82% of clonotypes but around 3.2% of total reads; in RNA-seq they were about 75% of clonotypes and less than 45% of reads. When single-read clonotypes were removed, the proportions of shared clonotypes in IR-seq and RNA-seq correlated more strongly. Compared with RNA-seq, IR-seq captured clonotypes at much greater depth and more reliably, and a smaller IR-seq throughput was enough to identify most of the shared clonotypes. Rather than purified T cells, the sorted CD138-negative fraction was a mixed bone marrow immune population.

TCR libraries were built from 400 ng RNA with the Immunoverse kit, using molecular barcoded adaptors covering alpha/delta and beta/gamma chains. The same RNA used for transcriptome sequencing was used for TCR library preparation. Sequencing of the TCR libraries was done on an Illumina HiSeq 4000 with 2 x 150 cycles. As for the authors' bioinformatics: With MiXCR, TCR reads were aligned to human V, D, J and C references and assembled into CDR3 clonotypes, with quality filtering and error correction included. The tcR package in R was used to analyze clonotype counts and gene usage diversity. Raw mapping reads were checked after the RNA-seq reads had been mapped by STAR aligner version 2.5.3a onto the human GRCh37 genome. To test how sequencing depth affects detected clonotypes, IR-seq fastq files were randomly downsampled with Seqtk 1.3. TCRdb cleaned the public reads at Q25 with fastp, built clones with MiXCR and kept in-frame beta chains. Duplicate CDR3 protein sequences are folded into a single record with the most common DNA and genes. None of the V and J calls come from the authors' own analysis; TCRdb made them. This sample lists around 14,000 distinct CDR3 sequences; about a fifth were detected once. The leading ten clones occupy around 81% of the sample.

Bone marrow was sampled from every patient at the time of active disease. Ficoll-Hypaque density gradient centrifugation was used to isolate bone marrow mononuclear cells. To remove myeloma plasma cells, the cells were labeled with CD138 magnetic microbeads on a MACS separator, and CD138-negative cells were then collected by negative selection. Flow cytometry on an Attune NxT with CD138 antibodies was used to check the purity of the isolated cells. TRIzol reagent was used to extract total RNA, and a NanoDrop spectrophotometer was used to quantify the extracted RNA. Paired RNA-seq and IR-seq were performed on the CD138-negative bone marrow sample of each patient. The V and J ends are trimmed by 3 bases and 4 bases, leaving 15 bases between them. The CDR3 runs 16 amino acids, cysteine and phenylalanine included. Left in the record is the CDR3 DNA by itself, 48 bases read in frame from the first base. CDR1 and CDR2, per the germline V gene, are SGHAT and FQNNGV.

This TCR was sampled from a donor over 35 with multiple myeloma. Sequences were obtained from a population of CD138-negative cells sorted from bone marrow. The sample's cell subset or site label, in plain terms: bone marrow mononuclear cells depleted of CD138+ plasma/myeloma cells by negative magnetic selection. The chain is made from TRBV11-2 and TRBJ2-2, and possibly TRBD2, on 7 matching bases. The bases read TGTGCCAGCAGCTTTCGTCCGGGGGGCTCCACCGGGGAGCTGTTTTTT. This gives the protein CASSFRPGGSTGELFF.